The next 19 T cell receptor beta chains were all read from a single sample in a study of graft-versus-host responses after intestinal transplantation. No antigen has been identified for these receptors. Clones were read by immunoSEQ multiplex PCR, and TCRdb kept only the in-frame ones, dropping some. The table shows tens of thousands of clones, with 94% occurring only once. The source was unstimulated CD4+ T cells sorted from spleen or lymph node cells, collected before transplant. These receptors were collected from a human donor who was the organ donor for an intestinal transplant.

V and J are TRBV7-6 and TRBJ1-6; 12 bases fit TRBD1. V gave up 3 bases and J gave up 8 bases; unmatched junction bases: 2. Germline lookup yields CDR1 SGHVS and CDR2 FNYEAQ. The CDR3 is 15 amino acids. Here the CDR3 DNA reads TGTGCCAGCAGCTTGGGGACAGGGGGCGATTCACCCCTCCACTTT. This sequence encodes CASSLGTGGDSPLHF.

A few counts support this clone. The chain joins TRBV7-2 to TRBJ2-5; TRBD1 agrees at 7 bases. Trimming took 5 bases from V and 1 from J; bases not matched to a gene: 1. Germline CDR1 SGHTA, CDR2 FQGNSA. CDR3 length: 13 residues. CDR3 coding DNA: TGTGCCAGCAGCCGACAGGGCCAAGAGACCCAGTACTTC. Its protein is CASSRQGQETQYF.

The chain has TRBV5-4 and TRBJ1-1; TRBD1 might be the D (5 bases). V was pared by 8 bases and J by 1 base, with 15 bases between. CDR1 and CDR2 (germline): SGHNT, YYREEE (reference sequence). This CDR3 has 14 amino acids. CDR3 region: CASRETTENTEAFF. The CDR3 DNA reads as TGTGCCAGTAGAGAGACGACAGAGAACACTGAAGCTTTCTTT.

This clone is a singleton in its sample. The chain joins TRBV2 to TRBJ1-2, with D unresolved. The CDR3 extends over 17 amino acids. Germline V gives CDR1 SNHLY, CDR2 FYNNEI. Trimming removed 3 bases at V and 4 bases at J, with 21 bases between. In DNA form, the CDR3 reads TGTGCCAGCAGTGATACCCGGACCAAACCTCTCCTCTATGGCTACACCTTC. Protein sequence: CASSDTRTKPLLYGYTF.

J is TRBJ2-7 and V is TRBV28, with 11 bases aligning to TRBD2. The CDR3 sequence is 16 residues long. Germline CDR1 and CDR2: MDHEN and SYDVKM. The trim removed 4 bases at V and 0 bases at J, leaving 5 bases unmatched. The CDR3 is CASSSLAGGLSYEQYF. CDR3 bases: TGTGCCAGCAGTTCGCTAGCGGGGGGCCTCTCCTACGAGCAGTACTTC.

The rearrangement links TRBV7-2 to TRBJ1-5, with D possibly being TRBD1 (5 bases). Germline V gene lookup returns CDR1 SGHTA and CDR2 FQGNSA. Trimming pared 5 bases from V and 2 bases from J, leaving 19 bases between. The CDR3 is 17 residues long. The CDR3 spells CASSLGRAGNRNQPQHF. CDR3 nucleotide sequence: TGTGCCAGCAGCCTCGGGCGTGCAGGGAACCGCAATCAGCCCCAGCATTTT.

This chain joins TRBV5-4 and TRBJ2-3, with D hard to call. Trimming removed 2 bases at V and 2 bases at J, with 12 bases between. This CDR3 has 15 residues. Germline V gene sequence: CDR1 SGHNT, CDR2 YYREEE (reference sequence). CDR3 nucleotides: TGTGCCAGCAGCTTACGTGGCCTTGACACAGATACGCAGTATTTT. This encodes CASSLRGLDTDTQYF.

The chain employs TRBV11-2 and TRBJ2-7, with 9 bases identical to TRBD1. The CDR3 runs 17 residues. Trimming removed 5 bases from V and 3 bases from J; junction bases left unmatched: 14. Germline assignment: CDR1 SGHAT and CDR2 FQNNGV. In DNA, the CDR3 is TGTGCCAGCAGCGATTTGGACAGGGGTAGTAGGTACTACGAGCAGTACTTC. The encoded protein is CASSDLDRGSRYYEQYF. Supplemented by reference TRBV11-2 and TRBJ2-7, the full variable domain reads EAGVAQSPRYKIIEKRQSVAFWCNPISGHATLYWYQQILGQGPKLLIQFQNNGVVDDSQLPKDRFSAERLKGVDSTLKIQPAKLEDSAVYLCASSDLDRGSRYYEQYFGPGTRLTVT.

The CDR3 DNA follows: TGTGCCAGCAGCCCTATGACAGGGGGAAATTCACCCCTCCACTTT. This translates into CASSPMTGGNSPLHF. The chain is built from TRBV27 and TRBJ1-6; TRBD1 aligns across 9 bases. CDR3 length: 15 amino acids. With 6 bases clipped from V and 7 bases from J, the junction kept 7 bases outside the gene matches. CDR1 MNHEY and CDR2 SMNVEV come from the germline V gene (reference sequence).

The chain joins TRBV19 to TRBJ1-5; D remains ambiguous. The CDR3 has 14 amino acids. Trimming took off 3 bases at V and 3 bases at J, with 9 bases between the two ends. Germline CDR1 and CDR2: LNHDA and SQIVND (reference sequence). The CDR3 here is CASSISGSNQPQHF. DNA for the CDR3: TGTGCCAGTAGTATCTCGGGGTCCAATCAGCCCCAGCATTTT. The full variable domain, with the rest looked up from reference TRBV19 and TRBJ1-5, is DGGITQSPKYLFRKEGQNVTLSCEQNLNHDAMYWYRQDPGQGLRLIYYSQIVNDFQKGDIAEGYSVSREKKESFPLTVTSAQKNPTAFYLCASSISGSNQPQHFGDGTRLSIL.

V is TRBV5-5 and J is TRBJ1-6; 8 bases match TRBD1. V trimming: 2 bases; J trimming: 4 bases; junction bases outside the gene matches: 2. The CDR3 extends over 15 amino acids. In germline, CDR1 is SGHKS, CDR2 YYEKEE (reference sequence). The CDR3 region has the DNA TGTGCCAGCAGCTTCCGACAGGGGTATAATTCACCCCTCCACTTT. Amino acid sequence: CASSFRQGYNSPLHF.

This chain links TRBV27 with TRBJ2-5; 8 bases agree with TRBD1. With V trimmed by 2 bases and J by 4 bases, 15 bases remained unmatched. There are 18 residues in the CDR3. In germline, CDR1 is MNHEY, CDR2 SMNVEV (reference sequence). CDR3 in DNA: TGTGCCAGCAGTTTAATCGGGTGGCAGGGGGCGAAGCGAGAGACCCAGTACTTC. Amino acids: CASSLIGWQGAKRETQYF.

The chain couples TRBV19 to TRBJ2-7; D is unresolved. The CDR3 extends over 14 amino acids. V lost 2 bases and J 2 bases, leaving 10 bases between the germline ends. Germline CDR1 and CDR2: LNHDA and SQIVND (reference sequence). The CDR3 coding sequence is TGTGCCAGTAGTATAAACTCAGATACCTACGAGCAGTACTTC. Translating it yields CASSINSDTYEQYF.

The CDR3 loop is CASSQEGSGGSGELFF. CDR3 DNA sequence: TGTGCCAGCAGCCAAGAAGGTAGCGGGGGGTCCGGGGAGCTGTTTTTT. The chain couples TRBV4-2 to TRBJ2-2, with 10 positions matching TRBD2. This CDR3 is built from 16 residues. The junction had 4 bases not matched to a gene; V was cut back by 0 bases and J by 6 bases. Germline CDR1 and CDR2: LGHNA and YNFKEQ.

V usage is TRBV6-4 and J usage is TRBJ1-5; perhaps TRBD1 as D (5 bases). The V gene lost 3 bases and the J gene lost 9 bases, with 18 bases spanning the gap. Germline CDR1 and CDR2: MRHNA and SNTAGT. The CDR3 extends over 15 amino acids. The CDR3 DNA sequence: TGTGCCAGCAGTGAGCAGGGCGGGAGCGGGTCGCCCCAGCATTTT. Residues: CASSEQGGSGSPQHF.

The chain employs TRBV4-3 and TRBJ1-3; D not certain. The ends were cut back, 3 bases at V and 0 bases at J, with 15 bases in the middle. In germline, CDR1 is LGHNA, CDR2 YSLEER. This CDR3 has 17 amino acids. The CDR3 coding sequence is TGCGCCAGCAGCCAGCACGTCCGAGTCAACTCTGGAAACACCATATATTTT. Encoded protein: CASSQHVRVNSGNTIYF.

The chain carries TRBV13 and TRBJ2-3, with 7 bases that match TRBD2. Germline CDR1 is PRHDT and CDR2 is FYEKMQ (reference sequence). CDR3 size: 14 residues. V shed 6 bases, J shed 3 bases, and the junction held 6 bases outside the gene matches. The CDR3 sequence: CASRSGKSTDTQYF. CDR3 DNA: TGTGCCAGCAGGAGCGGGAAATCTACAGATACGCAGTATTTT.

The V gene is TRBV6-5, the J gene TRBJ2-2; D uncertain. Germline V gene lookup returns CDR1 MNHEY and CDR2 SVGAGI. Trimming shortened V by 4 bases and J by 1 base, and 13 bases separated the two germline ends. This CDR3 has 16 amino acids. CDR3 amino acids: CASSSSILGNTGELFF. CDR3 sequence (DNA): TGTGCCAGCAGTTCATCGATTTTAGGGAACACCGGGGAGCTGTTTTTT.

The V gene is TRBV20-1, the J gene TRBJ1-1, with D unclear. Per the germline V gene, CDR1 is DFQATT and CDR2 is SNEGSKA (reference sequence). The CDR3 is 11 amino acids. Between the trimmed V and J ends, which lost 5 bases and 4 bases, there was a span of 8 bases. For the CDR3, the DNA is TGCAGTGCTTTCTCCGGCACTGAAGCTTTCTTT. Its protein product is CSAFSGTEAFF.